The entry below gives a single T cell receptor beta chain sequence along with its context. Per the study methods: By means of reference gene primer amplification, nucleated cell counts were estimated. Produced via immunoSEQ multiplex PCR; TCRdb's table is partial and in-frame only. V and J calls and clone size are given by that table; D and trimming were obtained from the DNA. The repertoire includes hundreds of thousands of clones, around 83% of them detected once, and approximately 9.4% sits in the top ten. These data originate in a study of blood T cell repertoires in COVID-19. CDR3 length equals 16 residues. Losses at the gene ends were 2 bases for V and 4 bases for J; bases not matched to a gene: 6. CDR1 and CDR2 (germline): MDHEN, SYDVKM.

This receptor was taken from a woman older than 75 with acute or convalescent COVID-19. The rearrangement uses TRBV28 and TRBJ2-1; 9 bases are a match to TRBD2. The specimen was peripheral blood. In DNA form, the CDR3 reads TGTGCCAGCAGTTTACCGACTAGCGGTCTTTACAATGAGCAGTTCTTC. Residues: CASSLPTSGLYNEQFF.